The 12 T cell receptor beta chains below all came from one sample that was sequenced in a study of T cells after yellow fever vaccination. A single record per CDR3 protein comes from TCRdb applying MiXCR to the 5' RACE reads. The sample consists of about 550,000 distinct CDR3 sequences, less than 20% of them appearing once. The sample in question was PBMCs, obtained 15 days after the yellow fever booster vaccination. The receptors originated from a man aged 25-45 years who received the YFV17D yellow fever vaccine.

This sequence joins TRBV5-1 and TRBJ2-1; a possible D gene is TRBD2 (5 bases). The V end was cut by 2 bases, the J end by 6 bases, with 12 bases between. Germline CDR1 and CDR2: SGHRS and YFSETQ. The CDR3 covers 14 residues. The CDR3 is CASSFAVGVNEQFF. CDR3 DNA sequence: TGCGCCAGCAGCTTCGCTGTGGGAGTCAATGAGCAGTTCTTC.

This clonotype showed up just a few times. J is TRBJ2-5 and V is TRBV7-9; perhaps D is TRBD1 or TRBD2 (7 bases each). Germline lookup yields CDR1 SEHNR and CDR2 FQNEAQ (reference sequence). The germline V and J ends were trimmed by 5 bases and 2 bases, with 21 bases remaining between them. There are 17 residues in the CDR3. The CDR3 spells CASSLLGGGYVQETQYF. CDR3 DNA: TGTGCCAGCAGCCTCTTGGGAGGGGGCTATGTACAAGAGACCCAGTACTTC.

This chain uses TRBV6-5 with TRBJ2-5; perhaps D is TRBD1 or TRBD2 (5 bases each). CDR3 size: 14 residues. Germline values: CDR1 MNHEY, CDR2 SVGAGI. V lost 2 bases, J lost 1 base, and 8 bases lay in between. The CDR3 nucleotides are TGTGCCAGCAGTTACCGGGACGCCCAAGAGACCCAGTACTTC. Protein product: CASSYRDAQETQYF.

This clonotype showed up just a few times. The DNA of the CDR3 is TGCGCCAGCAGCCAAGACCTGAGAAGAGGCTACGAGCAGTACTTC. Amino acids: CASSQDLRRGYEQYF. This chain links TRBV4-3 with TRBJ2-7; D is uncertain. Between the trimmed V and J ends, which lost 0 bases and 3 bases, there was a span of 12 bases. The CDR3 runs 15 residues. The germline V gene encodes CDR1 LGHNA and CDR2 YSLEER.

The rearrangement links TRBV7-9 to TRBJ2-5; the match to TRBD2 covers 7 bases. V lost 5 bases and J lost 2; bases outside the gene matches: 8. The CDR3 length is 15 residues. The germline V gene encodes CDR1 SEHNR and CDR2 FQNEAQ (reference sequence). The CDR3 DNA sequence: TGTGCCAGCAGCCCCTTAGCGGGCCCACAAGAGACCCAGTACTTC. It translates to CASSPLAGPQETQYF.

The rearrangement uses TRBV3-1 and TRBJ2-7; 8 bases map to TRBD1. The CDR3 sequence is 15 residues long. V was clipped by 0 bases and J by 8 bases; unmatched bases: 9. Germline V lookup: CDR1 LGHDT, CDR2 YNNKEL (reference sequence). The CDR3 region is CASSQESRDRGKQYF. The CDR3 DNA reads TGTGCCAGCAGCCAAGAGAGCCGTGACAGGGGAAAGCAGTACTTC.

The chain uses TRBV20-1 and TRBJ2-7, with 8 positions matching TRBD2. Germline trimming cut 6 bases from V and 2 bases from J; bases unmatched to any gene: 9. This CDR3 comprises 14 residues. Germline-derived CDR1 and CDR2 are DFQATT and SNEGSKA (reference sequence). CDR3 in DNA: TGCAGTGCGCCGCTAGCGGGCCGCACCTACGAGCAGTACTTC. Amino acid sequence: CSAPLAGRTYEQYF.

This clonotype was observed a few times. The V gene is TRBV20-1, the J gene TRBJ2-7; 8 bases align to TRBD2. Germline CDR1 reads DFQATT; CDR2 reads SNEGSKA (reference sequence). The J segment lost 5 bases and the V segment lost 5 bases, leaving 8 bases of the junction unmatched. This CDR3 has 13 residues. CDR3 DNA sequence: TGCAGTGCTCCTATAGCGGGAATCCACGAGCAGTACTTC. This encodes CSAPIAGIHEQYF.

This clonotype showed up just a few times. This chain joins TRBV9 and TRBJ2-7, with D possibly TRBD1 on 6 matching bases. Germline CDR1 reads SGDLS; CDR2 reads YYNGEE. Trimming stripped 4 bases from V and 6 bases from J, with 8 bases between. The CDR3 extends over 11 amino acids. CDR3 loop: CASSRGIEQYF. Here the CDR3 DNA reads TGTGCCAGCAGCAGGGGGATCGAGCAGTACTTC.

A few counts support this clonotype. The chain couples TRBV7-2 to TRBJ2-2, with 10 bases that match TRBD2. The CDR3 length is 15 residues. Germline V gene sequence: CDR1 SGHTA, CDR2 FQGNSA. V dropped 3 bases and J dropped 6; count of bases not matched to a gene: 4. The CDR3, as DNA: TGTGCCAGCAGCTTCTCTAGCGGGAGTGCCGGGGAGCTGTTTTTT. Translating it yields CASSFSSGSAGELFF.

This chain joins TRBV6-1 and TRBJ1-2; D ambiguous. CDR1 is MNHNS and CDR2 is SASEGT in the germline V gene. V was shortened by 4 bases and J by 5 bases, with 14 bases between the two germline ends. CDR3 length equals 14 residues. CDR3 DNA: TGTGCCAGCAGTGGCTCACGGGGAGGTTATGGCTACACCTTC. It yields the protein CASSGSRGGYGYTF.

The chain couples TRBV5-1 to TRBJ2-7; D unresolved. Trimming took off 0 bases at V and 6 bases at J, with 10 bases between the two ends. Germline V gene sequence: CDR1 SGHRS, CDR2 YFSETQ. The CDR3 sequence is 13 residues long. The CDR3 bases are TGCGCCAGCAGCTTGGGGCAGGCAGCCGAGCAGTACTTC. It translates to CASSLGQAAEQYF.